This TCR beta chain was sequenced during a study of T cells in Graves' hyperthyroidism and ophthalmopathy. This clonotype was picked up a small number of times. Its antigen is not known. Diagnoses used clinical symptoms, serum thyroxine and TRAb, thyroid ultrasound and orbital computed tomography. Germline CDR1 reads SEHNR; CDR2 reads FQNEAQ (reference sequence). CDR3 length: 15 amino acids. V dropped 4 bases and J dropped 4; count of bases not matched to a gene: 6. TCR beta CDR3 regions were amplified from RNA. First-round RT-PCR targeting the TCR CDR3 was performed with the HTBI primer set. TCRdb processed the multiplex PCR reads anew with MiXCR; each CDR3 protein has one entry. The top ten clones hold less than 9% of a sample with around 660,000 distinct CDR3 sequences, 45% of them seen once. Findings and limits, study-wide: Blood held most thyroid clonotypes expanded above 0.001 frequency.

This receptor was identified in an adult man with Graves' disease, either hyperthyroidism or ophthalmopathy (not recorded which). The sequenced sample was peripheral blood or thyroid tissue (not recorded which). J is TRBJ2-2 and V is TRBV7-9, with TRBD1 identical over 7 bases. CDR3 amino acids: CASSYDRAGTGELFF. The CDR3 DNA reads TGTGCCAGCAGCTACGACAGGGCGGGCACCGGGGAGCTGTTTTTT.